This is a list of T cell receptor beta chains from one sample in a study of post-analysis software for immune sequencing data. MiXCR, run by TCRdb on the PCR reads, gives a single entry per CDR3 protein. The table has 450,000 to 650,000 distinct CDR3 sequences, 40% to 50% seen once. The sample was blood. The receptors originated from a girl under 18 with multiple sclerosis. Each CDR3 is given with its conserved first and last residue. The order of the fields is CDR3 length, J gene, clone size, V gene, D gene, CDR3 DNA, CDR3 protein. A D gene is named only where the DNA matches it firmly. The size field is filled for only some rows; it gives once, few, many or a size class.

CDR3 length: 11; J gene: TRBJ1-2; clone size: -; V gene: TRBV27; D gene: -; CDR3 DNA: TGTGCCAGCAGGACAGCGTATGGCTACACCTTC; CDR3 protein: CASRTAYGYTF
CDR3 length: 13; J gene: TRBJ2-7; clone size: many; V gene: TRBV7-6; D gene: -; CDR3 DNA: TGTGCCAGCAGCCCAACAGCATCCTACGAGCAGTACTTC; CDR3 protein: CASSPTASYEQYF
CDR3 length: 16; J gene: TRBJ2-7; clone size: -; V gene: TRBV5-1; D gene: TRBD2; CDR3 DNA: TGCGCCAGCAGTTCGTTTGCGGGGGACCTAACCTACGAGCAGTACTTC; CDR3 protein: CASSSFAGDLTYEQYF
CDR3 length: 13; J gene: TRBJ2-7; clone size: few; V gene: TRBV12-3/TRBV12-4; D gene: -; CDR3 DNA: TGTGCCAGCAGTTTCGGGTCCGCCTACGAGCAGTACTTC; CDR3 protein: CASSFGSAYEQYF
CDR3 length: 15; J gene: TRBJ2-1; clone size: -; V gene: TRBV10-3; D gene: -; CDR3 DNA: TGTGCCATCAGTGAGGTCCGGGACCCAAGCAATGAGCAGTTCTTC; CDR3 protein: CAISEVRDPSNEQFF
CDR3 length: 13; J gene: TRBJ2-1; clone size: many; V gene: TRBV6-4; D gene: -; CDR3 DNA: TGTGCCAGCAGTGACTCAGGGGAGAATGAGCAGTTCTTC; CDR3 protein: CASSDSGENEQFF
CDR3 length: 15; J gene: TRBJ2-5; clone size: -; V gene: TRBV10-3; D gene: TRBD2; CDR3 DNA: TGTGCCATCAGCCGTAGCGGGGGTGGTCAAGAGACCCAGTACTTC; CDR3 protein: CAISRSGGGQETQYF
CDR3 length: 15; J gene: TRBJ2-7; clone size: -; V gene: TRBV4-1; D gene: -; CDR3 DNA: TGCGCCAGCAGCCTCCGGGGGACGGGAAAGTACGAGCAGTACTTC; CDR3 protein: CASSLRGTGKYEQYF
CDR3 length: 16; J gene: TRBJ2-5; clone size: -; V gene: TRBV15; D gene: -; CDR3 DNA: TGTGCCACCAGCAGAGATTTAGGGGGATCCCAAGAGACCCAGTACTTC; CDR3 protein: CATSRDLGGSQETQYF
CDR3 length: 14; J gene: TRBJ2-7; clone size: -; V gene: TRBV11-1; D gene: TRBD2; CDR3 DNA: TGTGCCACCACCGAGCGGGGGGTTTCCTACGAGCAGTACTTC; CDR3 protein: CATTERGVSYEQYF
CDR3 length: 18; J gene: TRBJ2-7; clone size: -; V gene: TRBV4-2; D gene: TRBD2; CDR3 DNA: TGTGCCAGCAGCCAAGATCCCCGCCCTAGCGGGGGAGACTACGAGCAGTACTTC; CDR3 protein: CASSQDPRPSGGDYEQYF
CDR3 length: 15; J gene: TRBJ2-1; clone size: -; V gene: TRBV2; D gene: -; CDR3 DNA: TGTGCCAGCACGCCGACTAAGAGCTCCTACAATGAGCAGTTCTTC; CDR3 protein: CASTPTKSSYNEQFF